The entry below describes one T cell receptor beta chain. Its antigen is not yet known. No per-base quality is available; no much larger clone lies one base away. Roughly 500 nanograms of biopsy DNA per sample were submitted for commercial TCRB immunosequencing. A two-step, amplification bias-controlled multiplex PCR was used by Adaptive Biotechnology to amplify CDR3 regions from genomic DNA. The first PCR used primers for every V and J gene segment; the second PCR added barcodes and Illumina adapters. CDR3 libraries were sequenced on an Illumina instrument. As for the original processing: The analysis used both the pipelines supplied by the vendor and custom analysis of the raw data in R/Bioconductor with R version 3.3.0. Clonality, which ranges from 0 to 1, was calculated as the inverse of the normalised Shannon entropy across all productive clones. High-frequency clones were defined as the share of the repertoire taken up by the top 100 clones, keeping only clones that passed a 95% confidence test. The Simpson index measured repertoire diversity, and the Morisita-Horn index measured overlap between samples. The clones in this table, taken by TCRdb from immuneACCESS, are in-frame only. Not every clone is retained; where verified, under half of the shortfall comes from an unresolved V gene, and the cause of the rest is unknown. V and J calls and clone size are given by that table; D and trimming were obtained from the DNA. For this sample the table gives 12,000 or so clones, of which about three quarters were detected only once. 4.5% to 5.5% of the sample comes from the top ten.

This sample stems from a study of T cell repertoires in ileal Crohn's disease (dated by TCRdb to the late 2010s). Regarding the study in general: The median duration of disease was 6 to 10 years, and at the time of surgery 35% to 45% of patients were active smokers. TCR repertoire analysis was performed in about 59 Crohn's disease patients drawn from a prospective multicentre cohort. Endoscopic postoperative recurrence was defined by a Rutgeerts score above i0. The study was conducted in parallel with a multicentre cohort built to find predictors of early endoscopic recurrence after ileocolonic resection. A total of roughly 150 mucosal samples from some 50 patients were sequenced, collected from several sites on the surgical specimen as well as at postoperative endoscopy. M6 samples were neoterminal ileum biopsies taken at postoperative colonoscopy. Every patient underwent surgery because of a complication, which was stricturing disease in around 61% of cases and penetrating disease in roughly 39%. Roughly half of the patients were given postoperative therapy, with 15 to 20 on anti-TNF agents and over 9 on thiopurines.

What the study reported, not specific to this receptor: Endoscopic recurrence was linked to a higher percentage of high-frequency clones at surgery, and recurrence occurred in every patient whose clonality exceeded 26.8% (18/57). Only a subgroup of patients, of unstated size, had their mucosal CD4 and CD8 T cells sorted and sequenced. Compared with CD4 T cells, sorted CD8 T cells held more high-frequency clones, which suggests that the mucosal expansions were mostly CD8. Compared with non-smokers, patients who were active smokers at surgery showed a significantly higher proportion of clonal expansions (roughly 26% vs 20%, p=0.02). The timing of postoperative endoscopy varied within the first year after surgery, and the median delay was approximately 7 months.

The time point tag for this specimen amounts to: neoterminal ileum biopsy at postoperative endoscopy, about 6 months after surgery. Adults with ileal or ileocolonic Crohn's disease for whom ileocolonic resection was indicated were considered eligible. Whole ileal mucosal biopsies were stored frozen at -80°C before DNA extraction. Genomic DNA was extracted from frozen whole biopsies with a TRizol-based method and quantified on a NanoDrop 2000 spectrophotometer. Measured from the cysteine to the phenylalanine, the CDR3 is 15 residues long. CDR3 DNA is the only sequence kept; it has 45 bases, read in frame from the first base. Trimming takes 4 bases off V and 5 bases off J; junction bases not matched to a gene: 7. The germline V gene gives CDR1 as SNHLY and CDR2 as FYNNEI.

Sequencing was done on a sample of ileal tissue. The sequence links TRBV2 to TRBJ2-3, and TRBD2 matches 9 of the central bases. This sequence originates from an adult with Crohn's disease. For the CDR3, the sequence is CASSGGRGGVDTQYF. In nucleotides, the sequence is TGTGCCAGCAGTGGAGGGCGGGGGGGTGTAGATACGCAGTATTTT.